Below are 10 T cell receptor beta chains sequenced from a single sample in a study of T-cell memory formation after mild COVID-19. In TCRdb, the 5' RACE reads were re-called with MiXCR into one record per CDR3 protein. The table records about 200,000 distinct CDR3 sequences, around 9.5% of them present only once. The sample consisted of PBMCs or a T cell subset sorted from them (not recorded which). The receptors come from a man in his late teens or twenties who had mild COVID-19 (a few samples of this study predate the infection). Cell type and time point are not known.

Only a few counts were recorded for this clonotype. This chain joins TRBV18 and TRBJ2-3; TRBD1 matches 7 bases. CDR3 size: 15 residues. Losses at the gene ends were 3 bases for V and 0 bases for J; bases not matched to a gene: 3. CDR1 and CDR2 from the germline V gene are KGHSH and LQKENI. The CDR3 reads CASSPRTGSTDTQYF. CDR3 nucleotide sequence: TGTGCCAGCTCACCCAGGACAGGCAGCACAGATACGCAGTATTTT.

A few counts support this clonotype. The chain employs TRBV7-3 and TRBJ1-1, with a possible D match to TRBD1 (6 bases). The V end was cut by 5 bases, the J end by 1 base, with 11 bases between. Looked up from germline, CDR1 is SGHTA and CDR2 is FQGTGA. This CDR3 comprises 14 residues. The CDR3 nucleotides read TGTGCCAGCAGCGAACAGGGTCCGAACACTGAAGCTTTCTTT. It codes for CASSEQGPNTEAFF.

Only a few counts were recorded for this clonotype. In DNA form, the CDR3 reads TGCGCCAGCAGCTTTGACTACTCCTACGAGCAGTACTTC. Encoded protein: CASSFDYSYEQYF. This chain uses TRBV5-1 with TRBJ2-7; D is perhaps TRBD2 (5 bases). CDR3 length equals 13 residues. Germline CDR1 SGHRS, CDR2 YFSETQ. V was cut by 2 bases and J by 0 bases, with 6 bases left in between.

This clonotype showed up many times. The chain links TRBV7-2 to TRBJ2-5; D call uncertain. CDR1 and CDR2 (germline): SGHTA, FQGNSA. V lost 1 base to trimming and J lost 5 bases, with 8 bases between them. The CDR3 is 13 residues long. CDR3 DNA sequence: TGTGCCAGCAGCTTAGGGAACCGGGAGACCCAGTACTTC. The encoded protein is CASSLGNRETQYF.

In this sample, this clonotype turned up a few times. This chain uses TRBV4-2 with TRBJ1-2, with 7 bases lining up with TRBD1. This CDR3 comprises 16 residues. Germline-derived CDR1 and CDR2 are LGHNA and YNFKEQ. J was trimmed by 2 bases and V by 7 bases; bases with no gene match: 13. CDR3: CASTAQPGQSNYGYTF. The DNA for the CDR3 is TGTGCCAGCACCGCCCAACCGGGACAGTCGAACTATGGCTACACCTTC.

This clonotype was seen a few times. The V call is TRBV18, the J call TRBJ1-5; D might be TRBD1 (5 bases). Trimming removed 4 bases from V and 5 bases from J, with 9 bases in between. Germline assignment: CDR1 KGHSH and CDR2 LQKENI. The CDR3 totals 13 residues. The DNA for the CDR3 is TGTGCCAGCTCACTGAAAGGGGATCAGCCCCAGCATTTT. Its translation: CASSLKGDQPQHF.

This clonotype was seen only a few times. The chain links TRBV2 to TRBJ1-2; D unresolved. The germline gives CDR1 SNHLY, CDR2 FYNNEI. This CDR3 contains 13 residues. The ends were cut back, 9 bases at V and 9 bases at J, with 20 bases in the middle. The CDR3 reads CASKRQSNLRYTF. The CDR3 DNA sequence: TGTGCCAGTAAACGGCAGTCTAACTTGCGCTACACCTTC.

The CDR3 is CASSPIGLEQYF. As DNA, the CDR3 is TGTGCCAGCAGTCCGATCGGACTAGAGCAGTATTTT. The rearrangement joins TRBV27 to TRBJ2-3, with TRBD2 identical over 7 bases. V shed 5 bases and J 11 bases; nucleotides not matched to a gene: 7. Germline V gives CDR1 MNHEY, CDR2 SMNVEV (reference sequence). CDR3 length equals 12 residues.

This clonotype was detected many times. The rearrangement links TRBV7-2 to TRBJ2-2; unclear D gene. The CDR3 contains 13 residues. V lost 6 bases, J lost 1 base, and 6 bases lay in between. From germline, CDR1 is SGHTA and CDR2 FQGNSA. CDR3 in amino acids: CASSFLNTGELFF. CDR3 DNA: TGTGCCAGCAGTTTCTTGAACACCGGGGAGCTGTTTTTT.

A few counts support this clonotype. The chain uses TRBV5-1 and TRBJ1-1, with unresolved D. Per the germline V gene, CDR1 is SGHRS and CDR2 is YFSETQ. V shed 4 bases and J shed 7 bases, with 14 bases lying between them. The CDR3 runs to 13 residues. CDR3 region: CASSRRWTDEAFF. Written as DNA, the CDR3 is TGCGCCAGCAGCCGCAGGTGGACGGATGAAGCTTTCTTT.